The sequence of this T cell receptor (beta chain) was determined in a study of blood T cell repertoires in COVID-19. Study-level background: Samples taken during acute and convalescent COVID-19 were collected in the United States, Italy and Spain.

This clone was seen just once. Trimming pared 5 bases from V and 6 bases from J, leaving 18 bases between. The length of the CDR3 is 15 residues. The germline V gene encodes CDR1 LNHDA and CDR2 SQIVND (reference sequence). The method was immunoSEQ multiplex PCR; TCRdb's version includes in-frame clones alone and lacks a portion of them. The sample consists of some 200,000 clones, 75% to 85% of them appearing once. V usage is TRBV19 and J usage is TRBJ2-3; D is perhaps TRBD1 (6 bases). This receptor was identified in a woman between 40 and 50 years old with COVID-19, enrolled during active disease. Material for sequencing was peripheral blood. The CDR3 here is CASSPGQRLGDTQYF. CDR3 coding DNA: TGTGCCAGTAGTCCCGGACAGCGCCTGGGCGATACGCAGTATTTT. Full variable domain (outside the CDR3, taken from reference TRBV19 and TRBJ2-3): DGGITQSPKYLFRKEGQNVTLSCEQNLNHDAMYWYRQDPGQGLRLIYYSQIVNDFQKGDIAEGYSVSREKKESFPLTVTSAQKNPTAFYLCASSPGQRLGDTQYFGPGTRLTVL.